What follows are 6 T cell receptor beta chains derived from one specimen sequenced in a study of T-cell memory formation after mild COVID-19 (dated by TCRdb to about 2021). The protocol used for the library was 5' RACE. TCRdb shows the sequencer as Illumina NovaSeq 6000. The public sequencing data were trimmed at Q25 with fastp and processed into clonotypes with MiXCR by TCRdb, which kept only in-frame beta chains. Rows with one shared CDR3 protein collapse into an entry with the most common genes and DNA. Within this sample are 210,000 or so distinct CDR3 sequences, with roughly 27% of them counted one time only. Of the sample, roughly 11% is held by the ten largest clones. Sequencing was carried out using PBMCs or a T cell subset sorted from them (not recorded which). These receptors all stem from an adult woman who had mild COVID-19 (a few samples of this study predate the infection). The sample titles of this study are shuffled in the database, so cell type and time point are left out; the donor was told from shared clones.

Comments on this clonotype: Mismatch with germline at one junction end may stem from a read error. The DNA of the CDR3 is TGTGCCAGCAGCCAAGATTTGCAGGCGTTT. Its translation: CASSQDLQAF. The chain is built from TRBV14 and TRBJ1-1; D ambiguous. The CDR3 length is 10 residues. The V gene's germline CDR1 is SGHDN and CDR2 FVKESK.

In its sample, this clonotype was seen a few times. The chain recombines TRBV20-1 with TRBJ1-2; D ambiguous. In germline, CDR1 is DFQATT, CDR2 SNEGSKA (reference sequence). With 6 bases removed from V and 1 base from J, the gap between germline ends came to 9 bases. The CDR3 consists of 12 residues. This CDR3 is CSAVILNYGYTF. CDR3 coding DNA: TGCAGTGCAGTTATTCTTAACTATGGCTACACCTTC.

This chain connects TRBV20-1 to TRBJ2-6; tentative D call: TRBD1 (5 bases). Germline values: CDR1 DFQATT, CDR2 SNEGSKA (reference sequence). V was trimmed by 3 bases and J by 4 bases, leaving 10 bases between them. The CDR3 length is 14 residues. The CDR3 DNA reads as TGCAGTGCTAGGGACATATCCGGGGCCAACGTCCTGACTTTC. Protein sequence: CSARDISGANVLTF.

The chain uses TRBV12-3 or TRBV12-4 and TRBJ1-1, with D possibly being TRBD1 (5 bases). The CDR3 covers 12 residues. Trimming shortened V by 5 bases and J by 7 bases, and 11 bases separated the two germline ends. The CDR3 here is CASSRGRVEAFF. Written as DNA, the CDR3 is TGTGCCAGCAGTCGGGGGAGGGTTGAAGCTTTCTTT.

The chain joins TRBV4-1 to TRBJ2-7; possibly TRBD2 for D (5 bases). Trimming left V 3 bases short and J 7 bases short, with 10 bases between. The CDR3 extends over 12 amino acids. Germline assignment: CDR1 MGHRA and CDR2 YSYEKL. The CDR3 loop reads CASSQSGREQYF. The CDR3 DNA follows: TGCGCCAGCAGCCAGAGCGGTCGGGAGCAGTACTTC.

This chain connects TRBV19 to TRBJ2-7; 7 bases are shared with TRBD2. The CDR3 loop spans 13 amino acids. The J segment lost 2 bases and the V segment lost 9 bases, leaving 7 bases of the junction unmatched. The V gene's germline CDR1 is LNHDA and CDR2 SQIVND (reference sequence). The CDR3 nucleotides are TGTGCCAGCGGGGAGGGAGCGACCTACGAGCAGTACTTC. Residues: CASGEGATYEQYF.